The source of this T cell receptor beta chain is a study of tumor and adjacent non-tumor tissue in lung cancer. Overall study: Samples averaged around 4 million productive TCRbeta reads each.

No cell sorting was done before RNA was extracted from the tissue. Distant lung tissue was collected more than 3 cm away from the tumor edge. Notes on the study in general: Compared with tumor, normal lung showed significantly lower TCR diversity.

Note on this clonotype: Its antigen is unidentified. Sequence at one end of the junction differs from germline and may be a read error.

Looked up from germline, CDR1 is DFQATT and CDR2 is SNEGSKA (reference sequence). This CDR3 has 15 amino acids. Three rounds of nested PCR, following a modified ARM-PCR protocol, produced the TCRbeta library. TCRdb re-called the multiplex PCR reads with MiXCR, one entry per CDR3 protein. The sample contains 60,000 or so distinct CDR3 sequences, roughly 60% of which appear only once. What was sequenced was distant non-tumor lung tissue. The receptor was derived from a man aged 65 to 85 with non-small cell lung cancer. This rearrangement joins TRBV20-1 to TRBJ2-2; D may be TRBD2 (6 bases). CDR3 loop: CSARDTWGRTEELFF. The CDR3 bases are TGCAGTGCTAGAGATACCTGGGGGAGGACCGAGGAGCTGTTTTTT.